These T cell receptor beta chains were read from a single sample in a study of T cell changes during pregnancy in multiple sclerosis. Repertoires were generated with immunoSEQ multiplex PCR, while TCRdb's copy carries only in-frame clones and drops some. This sample yields 100,000 or so clones, of which approximately 91% are seen a single time; about 2.9% belongs to the top ten. Sequencing used peripheral blood, obtained in the second trimester of pregnancy. These receptors originate from a female donor with multiple sclerosis, enrolled in a pregnancy study. Each CDR3 is given with its conserved first and last residue. Each record gives: CDR3 protein, CDR3 DNA, V gene, clone size, J gene, D gene. The D gene is left open where the match is weak. Clone size is shown for a subset of rows, as once, few, many or a class of expanded clone.

CASSHGRLASTDTQYF TGTGCCAGTAGTCATGGGAGACTAGCTAGCACAGATACGCAGTATTTT TRBV19 once TRBJ2-3 TRBD2
CASSQGGYEQFF TGCGCCAGCAGCCAAGGCGGCTATGAGCAGTTCTTC TRBV4-1 NA TRBJ2-1 NA
CASSLVGAPHSGNTIYF TGTGCCAGCAGCTTAGTGGGGGCCCCTCACTCTGGAAACACCATATATTTT TRBV7-2 NA TRBJ1-3 NA
CASSFQPTGLRTGELFF TGTGCCAGCAGCTTCCAACCGACAGGCCTGCGGACCGGGGAGCTGTTTTTT TRBV7-8 NA TRBJ2-2 NA
CASRMTAPFYEQYF TGTGCCAGCAGAATGACAGCCCCCTTTTACGAGCAGTACTTC TRBV28 NA TRBJ2-7 NA
CASSQGPAAAYNEQFF TGCGCCAGCAGCCAAGGTCCAGCGGCGGCCTACAATGAGCAGTTCTTC TRBV4-1 many TRBJ2-1 NA
CASSFEFYEQYF TGTGCCAGCAGTTTTGAGTTCTACGAGCAGTACTTC TRBV28 NA TRBJ2-7 NA
CASSHLTGGKGTEAFF TGTGCCAGCAGCCATTTGACAGGGGGCAAGGGCACTGAAGCTTTCTTT TRBV7-9 NA TRBJ1-1 TRBD1
CASSRLGANQPQHF TGTGCCAGCTCACGGCTGGGAGCTAATCAGCCCCAGCATTTT TRBV18 NA TRBJ1-5 NA
CASSAGGLSGNTIYF TGTGCCAGCAGCGCTGGGGGCCTCTCTGGAAACACCATATATTTT TRBV9 NA TRBJ1-3 NA
CAWTATTRGEQYF TGTGCCTGGACCGCGACGACCCGGGGGGAGCAGTACTTC TRBV30 NA TRBJ2-7 NA
CASSYSGQSYEQYF TGTGCCAGCAGTTACTCTGGACAGTCCTACGAGCAGTACTTC TRBV6-6 NA TRBJ2-7 NA
CSVVLRLAARTDTQYF TGCAGCGTTGTTTTGAGACTAGCGGCCCGCACAGATACGCAGTATTTT TRBV29-1 NA TRBJ2-3 TRBD2
CASSFGTSGRGSQYF TGTGCCAGCAGTTTTGGGACTAGCGGGAGGGGCAGCCAGTACTTC TRBV28 few TRBJ2-7 TRBD2
CASSYAGNTEAFF TGTGCCAGCAGTTACGCCGGGAACACTGAAGCTTTCTTT TRBV6-6 NA TRBJ1-1 NA
CASSLGAGGPYEQYF TGTGCCAGCAGCTTAGGTGCGGGAGGCCCCTACGAGCAGTACTTC TRBV11-2 NA TRBJ2-7 TRBD2
CASSTRTSGTYEQYF TGCGCCAGCAGCACACGGACTAGCGGAACCTACGAGCAGTACTTC TRBV5-1 once TRBJ2-7 TRBD2
CASSYSPAYEQYF TGTGCCAGTAGTTATTCGCCGGCCTACGAGCAGTACTTC TRBV19 NA TRBJ2-7 NA
CASSLFRSGVGTDTQYF TGTGCCAGCAGTTTATTTCGCTCAGGGGTTGGCACAGATACGCAGTATTTT TRBV28 NA TRBJ2-3 NA
CASSFPAGAVQTSTDTQYF TGTGCCAGCAGCTTTCCGGCAGGGGCGGTACAGACTAGCACAGATACGCAGTATTTT TRBV7-9 NA TRBJ2-3 NA
CASRVGPYEQYF TGTGCCAGCAGAGTTGGCCCCTACGAGCAGTACTTC TRBV2 NA TRBJ2-7 NA
CASSAVGGFYNEQFF TGCGCCAGCAGCGCCGTGGGGGGTTTCTACAATGAGCAGTTCTTC TRBV5-1 NA TRBJ2-1 NA
CASSSGLVVYEQYF TGTGCCAGCAGCTCGGGACTAGTTGTGTACGAGCAGTACTTC TRBV7-9 NA TRBJ2-7 TRBD2
CASSLGLKKNTGELFF TGCGCCAGCAGCTTGGGACTTAAAAAGAACACCGGGGAGCTGTTTTTT TRBV5-1 NA TRBJ2-2 NA
CASRRQGESTEAFF TGTGCCAGTCGACGACAGGGCGAGAGCACTGAAGCTTTCTTT TRBV19 NA TRBJ1-1 TRBD1
CASSPPGGGGEKLFF TGTGCCAGCAGTCCCCCGGGGGGGGGCGGTGAAAAACTGTTTTTT TRBV6-5 NA TRBJ1-4 NA
CATSRGGGLAGVVYNEQFF TGTGCCACCAGCAGAGGCGGGGGACTAGCGGGAGTGGTTTACAATGAGCAGTTCTTC TRBV15 NA TRBJ2-1 TRBD2
CASSFSGPAYEQYF TGTGCCAGCAGTTTCTCCGGTCCGGCCTACGAGCAGTACTTC TRBV28 NA TRBJ2-7 NA